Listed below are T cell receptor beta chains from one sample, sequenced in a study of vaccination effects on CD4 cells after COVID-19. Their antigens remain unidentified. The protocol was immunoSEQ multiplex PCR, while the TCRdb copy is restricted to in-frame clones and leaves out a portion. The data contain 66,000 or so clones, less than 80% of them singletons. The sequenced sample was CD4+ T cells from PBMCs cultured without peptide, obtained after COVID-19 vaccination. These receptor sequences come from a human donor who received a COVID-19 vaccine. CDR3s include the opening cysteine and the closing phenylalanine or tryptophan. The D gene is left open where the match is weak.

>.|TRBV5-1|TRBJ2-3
TGCGCCAGCAGCTTCGACCGATTCACAGATACGCAGTATTTT
CASSFDRFTDTQYF
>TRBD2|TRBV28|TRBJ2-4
TGTGCCAGCAGTGCACCGGGACTAGCGGGGGGGCGCATTCAGTACTTC
CASSAPGLAGGRIQYF
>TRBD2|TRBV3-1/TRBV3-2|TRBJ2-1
TGTGCCAGCAGCCAATTCCAGCGGGGGGGCCGCCTTGGGAATGAGCAGTTCTTC
CASSQFQRGGRLGNEQFF
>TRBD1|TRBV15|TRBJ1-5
TGTGCCACCAGCAAATATGGACAGGGTAGGGTAAATAGGGATCAGCCCCAGCATTTT
CATSKYGQGRVNRDQPQHF
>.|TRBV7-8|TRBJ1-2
TGTGCCAGCAGCTCCGCATTAGGGGTGGGAGGCTACACCTTC
CASSSALGVGGYTF
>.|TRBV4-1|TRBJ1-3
TGCGCCAGCAGCCAAGTGGGATATGGAGGAAACACCATATATTTT
CASSQVGYGGNTIYF
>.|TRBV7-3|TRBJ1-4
TGTGCCAGCAGCAAGGACGGATCAACTAATGAAAAACTGTTTTTT
CASSKDGSTNEKLFF
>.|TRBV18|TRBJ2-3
TGTGCCAGCTCACCACCTGTAACAGATACGCAGTATTTT
CASSPPVTDTQYF
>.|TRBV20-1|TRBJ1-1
TGCAGTGCTAGTAGTAATAGGGCGGGAGGCACTGAAGCTTTCTTT
CSASSNRAGGTEAFF
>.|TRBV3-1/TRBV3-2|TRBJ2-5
TGTGCCAGCAGCCAAAGGGGGGGAGGAGAGACCCAGTACTTC
CASSQRGGGETQYF